The 9 T cell receptor beta chains below all came from one sample that was sequenced in a study of cytomegalovirus exposure and HLA in healthy donors (dated by TCRdb to between 2016 and 2019). Receptor libraries were prepared by the immunoSEQ multiplex PCR assay. TCRdb took over this immuneACCESS table, retaining in-frame rearrangements with V and J assigned. Such tables are incomplete; in checked studies, under half of the missing clones stem from an unresolved V gene, and the remainder is unexplained. Within this sample are some 200,000 clones, with over 80% of them counted one time only. The ten largest make up more than 0.85% of the sample. The sample taken for sequencing was PBMCs. The receptor set was obtained from a woman younger than 30 in good health and CMV-seronegative.

The gene calls are TRBV21-1 and TRBJ1-1; the DNA was not compared with TRBD1, the D call given in the table. TRBV21-1 is listed as a pseudogene. This CDR3 is 18 amino acids long. The CDR3 sequence is CASSKAPYRQGGNTEAFF. CDR3 coding DNA: TGTGCCAGCAGCAAAGCCCCCTATCGACAGGGAGGGAACACTGAAGCTTTCTTT.

The chain recombines TRBV27 with TRBJ2-1; 12 positions agree with TRBD1. The CDR3 is 15 residues long. The V gene end was trimmed by 3 bases and the J gene end by 6 bases; junction bases not matched to a gene: 3. Germline values: CDR1 MNHEY, CDR2 SMNVEV (reference sequence). DNA for the CDR3: TGTGCCAGCAGTTTCACGGGACAGGGGGCCAATGAGCAGTTCTTC. Protein sequence: CASSFTGQGANEQFF.

The chain has TRBV29-1 and TRBJ1-1; 9 bases are shared with TRBD1. V shed 6 bases, J shed 7 bases, and the junction held 6 bases outside the gene matches. The CDR3 is 12 amino acids. Germline CDR1 SQVTM, CDR2 ANQGSEA. The CDR3 loop reads CSVDRQGDEAFF. The CDR3 DNA sequence: TGCAGCGTCGACCGACAGGGGGATGAAGCTTTCTTT. Based on the CDR3 plus reference TRBV29-1 and TRBJ1-1, the full variable domain is SAVISQKPSRDICQRGTSLTIQCQVDSQVTMMFWYRQQPGQSLTLIATANQGSEATYESGFVIDKFPISRPNLTFSTLTVSNMSPEDSSIYLCSVDRQGDEAFFGQGTRLTVV.

The V call is TRBV19, the J call TRBJ2-5, with 9 bases identical to TRBD2. The CDR3 extends over 13 amino acids. V lost 7 bases, J lost 3 bases, and 3 bases stayed unmatched. Germline V gene data show CDR1 as LNHDA and CDR2 as SQIVND (reference sequence). In DNA form, the CDR3 reads TGTGCCAGTACCGGCGGGAGGGAAGAGACCCAGTACTTC. It codes for CASTGGREETQYF.

This clone was seen once. The V call is TRBV6-1, the J call TRBJ2-7; 9 positions agree with TRBD1. Looked up from germline, CDR1 is MNHNS and CDR2 is SASEGT. CDR3 length: 15 residues. After removal of 3 bases from V and 5 bases from J, the junction contained 8 bases not matched to a gene. The CDR3 here is CASSEEQGAGNEQYF. In DNA, the CDR3 is TGTGCCAGCAGTGAGGAACAGGGGGCTGGAAACGAGCAGTACTTC.

The genes are TRBV15 and TRBJ1-5; unclear D gene. CDR1 LNHNV and CDR2 YYDKDF come from the germline V gene (reference sequence). Trimming shortened V by 3 bases and J by 3 bases, and 12 bases separated the two germline ends. The CDR3 totals 15 residues. CDR3 sequence: CATSRGRVNNQPQHF. The CDR3 region has the DNA TGTGCCACCAGCAGGGGTCGGGTCAACAATCAGCCCCAGCATTTT.

J is TRBJ2-5 and V is TRBV5-1, with 11 nucleotides matching TRBD2. Trimming cost V 3 bases and J 4 bases; bases outside gene matches: 17. This CDR3 region has 19 residues. CDR1 and CDR2 from the germline V gene are SGHRS and YFSETQ. In DNA form, the CDR3 reads TGCGCCAGCAGCTGGGCCCTTATAGCGGGAGGGCCGGTTGGAGAGACCCAGTACTTC. Protein product: CASSWALIAGGPVGETQYF.

The CDR3: CASSYGVAETDTQYF. The CDR3 bases are TGTGCCAGCAGCTACGGGGTAGCGGAAACAGATACGCAGTATTTT. The chain is built from TRBV7-9 and TRBJ2-3; D perhaps matches TRBD2 (6 bases). The length of the CDR3 is 15 residues. Trimming took off 4 bases at V and 3 bases at J, with 14 bases between the two ends. Per the germline V gene, CDR1 is SEHNR and CDR2 is FQNEAQ (reference sequence).

The chain is built from TRBV6-5 and TRBJ2-7; 11 bases agree with TRBD2. With V trimmed by 6 bases and J by 2 bases, 6 bases remained unmatched. The CDR3 runs to 15 residues. Germline V gene sequence: CDR1 MNHEY, CDR2 SVGAGI. CDR3 sequence: CASSDTSGGPYEQYF. For the CDR3, the DNA is TGTGCCAGCAGCGATACTAGCGGGGGCCCCTACGAGCAGTACTTC.